Listed here are 14 T cell receptor beta chains from one sample, sequenced in a study of PD-1 blockade in classical Hodgkin lymphoma. The time point denotes: newly diagnosed, previously untreated cHL patient sample. Profiling relied on immunoSEQ multiplex PCR, and the TCRdb table lists in-frame clones only, not all of them. The profile shows over 60,000 clones, about 94% of them singletons. Sequencing input: peripheral blood mononuclear cells (PBMCs). Receptors originate from a human donor with classical Hodgkin lymphoma.

The V call is TRBV6-5, the J call TRBJ2-7; D is unresolved. The germline gives CDR1 MNHEY, CDR2 SVGAGI. This CDR3 is 12 amino acids long. Trimming cost V 6 bases and J 12 bases, with 18 bases left between them. The DNA for the CDR3 is TGTGCCAGCAGCTACGGCTATGACAAGTGGTACTTC. The encoded protein is CASSYGYDKWYF.

The chain combines TRBV12-5 with TRBJ1-1, with D tentatively TRBD1 (6 bases). V lost 3 bases and J 4 bases, leaving 12 bases between the germline ends. CDR1 is LGHNT and CDR2 is FRNRAP in the germline V gene. CDR3 length equals 14 residues. In DNA form, the CDR3 reads TGTGCTAGTGGTTTTACGTCAGGGGCCACTGAAGCTTTCTTT. This gives the protein CASGFTSGATEAFF.

The chain links TRBV5-6 to TRBJ2-7, with 8 bases aligning to TRBD1. The CDR3 spans 16 residues. CDR1 is SGHDT and CDR2 is YYEEEE in the germline V gene. V was clipped by 4 bases and J by 5 bases; unmatched bases: 14. This CDR3 is CASSVVFRTGHHEQYF. The CDR3 region has the DNA TGTGCCAGCAGCGTCGTTTTTAGGACAGGGCACCACGAGCAGTACTTC. The variable domain in full, completed from reference TRBV5-6 and TRBJ2-7, reads DAGVTQSPTHLIKTRGQQVTLRCSPKSGHDTVSWYQQALGQGPQFIFQYYEEEERQRGNFPDRFSGHQFPNYSSELNVNALLLGDSALYLCASSVVFRTGHHEQYFGPGTRLTVT.

The chain joins TRBV5-4 to TRBJ2-3; D may be TRBD1 or TRBD2 (5 bases each). The CDR3 totals 16 residues. V shed 3 bases and J shed 2 bases, with 16 bases lying between them. The germline CDR1 and CDR2 sequences are SGHNT and YYREEE (reference sequence). For the CDR3, the DNA is TGTGCCAGCAGCTCAGTCTTGGGACCTTCCACAGATACGCAGTATTTT. Its protein is CASSSVLGPSTDTQYF.

V and J are TRBV5-1 and TRBJ2-5, with D possibly TRBD2 on 5 matching bases. Germline V lookup: CDR1 SGHRS, CDR2 YFSETQ. V lost 4 bases, J lost 2 bases, and 12 bases lay in between. CDR3 length equals 14 residues. CDR3 residues: CASSLDGVQETQYF. CDR3 coding DNA: TGCGCCAGCAGCCTGGACGGGGTTCAAGAGACCCAGTACTTC.

CDR3 amino acids: CASSSEQGRVYGYTF. CDR3 bases: TGTGCCAGCTCATCGGAACAGGGGAGGGTCTATGGCTACACCTTC. The chain has TRBV18 and TRBJ1-2, with 7 bases that match TRBD1. Trimming took 5 bases from V and 4 from J; bases not matched to a gene: 10. Germline-derived CDR1 and CDR2 are KGHSH and LQKENI. CDR3 size: 15 residues.

This chain uses TRBV2 with TRBJ2-5; 8 bases are shared with TRBD1. The germline CDR1 and CDR2 sequences are SNHLY and FYNNEI. This CDR3 has 12 amino acids. The junction had 1 base not matched to a gene; V was cut back by 5 bases and J by 5 bases. The CDR3 protein is CASSRDRETQYF. The CDR3 bases are TGTGCCAGCAGTCGGGACAGGGAGACCCAGTACTTC.

The V and J genes are TRBV6-6 and TRBJ1-3, with 7 bases that match TRBD1. Losses at the gene ends were 7 bases for V and 0 bases for J; bases not matched to a gene: 6. This CDR3 spans 15 amino acids. The germline gives CDR1 MNHNY, CDR2 SVGAGI (reference sequence). The CDR3 DNA reads as TGTGCCAGCATTACTTCAGGGGGCTCTGGAAACACCATATATTTT. This sequence encodes CASITSGGSGNTIYF.

The chain uses TRBV15 and TRBJ1-4, with unresolved D. The CDR3 covers 14 residues. V was clipped by 0 bases and J by 3 bases, with 5 bases between them. Germline V lookup: CDR1 LNHNV, CDR2 YYDKDF (reference sequence). This CDR3 is CATSRDPANEKLFF. Here the CDR3 DNA reads TGTGCCACCAGCAGAGATCCAGCTAATGAAAAACTGTTTTTT.

This chain joins TRBV6-5 and TRBJ1-4, with TRBD1 matching over 7 bases. The V segment lost 11 bases and the J segment 4 bases; nucleotides outside the gene matches: 7. This CDR3 has 13 residues. Germline V CDR1 and CDR2: MNHEY, SVGAGI. The CDR3 sequence: CAAAGQLNEKLFF. In DNA form, the CDR3 reads TGTGCCGCGGCGGGACAGCTTAATGAAAAACTGTTTTTT.

The rearrangement joins TRBV5-1 to TRBJ2-5; 10 nucleotides agree with TRBD2. With 0 bases clipped from V and 9 bases from J, the junction kept 8 bases outside the gene matches. The V gene's germline CDR1 is SGHRS and CDR2 YFSETQ. This CDR3 spans 15 amino acids. Here the CDR3 DNA reads TGCGCCAGCAGCTTGGGGCTAGCGGGAGCTGGGGCCCAGTACTTC. Translating it yields CASSLGLAGAGAQYF.

The V gene is TRBV7-2, the J gene TRBJ2-7; 8 bases fit TRBD1. The V segment lost 7 bases and the J segment 2 bases; nucleotides outside the gene matches: 7. Germline V CDR1 and CDR2: SGHTA, FQGNSA. The CDR3 spans 14 residues. CDR3: CASNRQGAAYEQYF. In DNA, the CDR3 is TGTGCCAGCAACCGGCAGGGGGCGGCCTACGAGCAGTACTTC.

The chain joins TRBV19 to TRBJ2-1; D possibly corresponds to TRBD2 (6 bases). Trimming took 5 bases from V and 2 from J, leaving 19 bases between them. Germline CDR1 reads LNHDA; CDR2 reads SQIVND (reference sequence). The CDR3 runs 17 residues. The CDR3 here is CASSGPMRGLTYNEQFF. The DNA of the CDR3 is TGTGCCAGTAGTGGCCCTATGCGGGGATTGACCTACAATGAGCAGTTCTTC. Filled out from reference TRBV19 and TRBJ2-1, the complete variable domain reads DGGITQSPKYLFRKEGQNVTLSCEQNLNHDAMYWYRQDPGQGLRLIYYSQIVNDFQKGDIAEGYSVSREKKESFPLTVTSAQKNPTAFYLCASSGPMRGLTYNEQFFGPGTRLTVL.

The count of this clone is one. V and J are TRBV6-1 and TRBJ2-4; D not resolved. V gave up 4 bases and J gave up 0 bases, with 10 bases separating them. Germline V gene data show CDR1 as MNHNS and CDR2 as SASEGT. The CDR3 has 15 amino acids. The CDR3 DNA is TGTGCCAGCAGTGCTCAGGAGCTAGCCAAAAACATTCAGTACTTC. Translating it yields CASSAQELAKNIQYF.